This entry describes one T cell receptor beta chain. The PCR employed 60 Vbeta primers together with 13 Jbeta primers. The table came from immunoSEQ multiplex PCR; TCRdb's copy has only in-frame clones and leaves some out. Among roughly 96,000 clones listed, under 85% were seen once. This record comes from a study of cytomegalovirus exposure and HLA in healthy donors. The CDR3 totals 15 residues. V was clipped by 8 bases and J by 7 bases; unmatched bases: 13. Germline-derived CDR1 and CDR2 are SGHRS and YFSETQ. The V and J genes are TRBV5-1 and TRBJ2-4, with 9 bases identical to TRBD1. The receptor was isolated from a woman between 65 and 79 years old in good health and CMV-seropositive. Sequencing was done on a sample of PBMCs. The CDR3 sequence: CARPESGTGFNIQYF. The CDR3 DNA reads as TGCGCCAGGCCGGAATCCGGGACAGGGTTTAACATTCAGTACTTC.